The rows below give T cell receptor beta chains drawn from one sample of a study of PD-1 blockade in classical Hodgkin lymphoma. Produced via immunoSEQ multiplex PCR; TCRdb's table is partial and in-frame only. This repertoire shows tens of thousands of clones, about nine tenths found once; its top ten account for roughly 21%. The source material was peripheral blood mononuclear cells (PBMCs), sampled at baseline. These receptor sequences come from a human donor with classical Hodgkin lymphoma. CDR3s leave out the opening cysteine and the closing phenylalanine or tryptophan. The order of the fields is V gene, CDR3 protein.

V: TRBV5-1; CDR3: ASSFSTGGNYNEQF
V: TRBV12-1; CDR3: ASSRVLAGSSYNEQF
V: TRBV13; CDR3: ASSFGQGPPYEQY
V: TRBV6-8; CDR3: ASSYPLQREGFLVSYEQY
V: TRBV10-1; CDR3: ASRGYFRETQNTEAF
V: TRBV7-7; CDR3: ASSLSSAGHQPQH
V: TRBV28; CDR3: ASSPHGGSYNEQF
V: TRBV5-4; CDR3: ASSSQGNAGYT
V: TRBV27; CDR3: ASSLGVMGYGYT
V: TRBV7-9; CDR3: ASSLGGARMNTEAF
V: TRBV19; CDR3: ASRPQGLRTDTQY
V: TRBV13; CDR3: ASSLLSSGRAAEQF
V: TRBV18; CDR3: ASSLNGLNTEAF
V: TRBV5-1; CDR3: ASSTGGGPRTDTQY
V: TRBV27; CDR3: ASSTDRYGLYGYT
V: TRBV11-3; CDR3: ASSASSGRTAGELF
V: TRBV4-1; CDR3: ASSRAMGRHLSNQPQH
V: TRBV30; CDR3: AWSVSGKQPQH
V: TRBV27; CDR3: ASSTHGADNQPQH
V: TRBV18; CDR3: ASSPDGRNQPQH
V: TRBV20-1; CDR3: GTLSGNTIY
V: TRBV6-5; CDR3: ASRNVFTGVGSYT
V: TRBV19; CDR3: ASKQGVATNEKLF
V: TRBV21-1; CDR3: ASSKCRDRSTDTQY
V: TRBV6-6; CDR3: ATYRGGDEQY
V: TRBV25-1; CDR3: ASRAPSNRGINEQF
V: TRBV7-9; CDR3: ASSFTNTEAF
V: TRBV5-1; CDR3: ASSLSPASTDTQY
V: TRBV4-3; CDR3: ASSHAAGLNTGELF
V: TRBV6-5; CDR3: ASSHGGANTEAF
V: TRBV5-6; CDR3: ASSLARTGTQPQH
V: TRBV28; CDR3: ASSWGYTGELF
V: TRBV9; CDR3: ASSATAGPNYGYT
V: TRBV30; CDR3: AWNGRAAYEQY
V: TRBV2; CDR3: ASSGTMSNQPQH
V: TRBV30; CDR3: AWSEVGERTEAF
V: TRBV13; CDR3: ASSPYNQGSEQTQY
V: TRBV7-9; CDR3: ASSGTLSYNEQF
V: TRBV29-1; CDR3: SVVGGKTEAF
V: TRBV11-2; CDR3: ASERLNTGELF
V: TRBV19; CDR3: ASRDPDNQPQH
V: TRBV5-1; CDR3: ASSFGPSGGEQY
V: TRBV2; CDR3: ASRRTKGQVHREDYGYT
V: TRBV5-1; CDR3: ASSLVQGGPRSYEQY
V: TRBV10-1; CDR3: ASSRTGDEQY
V: TRBV5-6; CDR3: ASSLSGGYRNTEAF
V: TRBV4-2; CDR3: ASSRGRGQGRTEAF
V: TRBV9; CDR3: ASSVDLKETQY
V: TRBV29-1; CDR3: SVVAGGRDQPQH